These 16 T cell receptor beta chains were sequenced from one sample in a study of PD-1 blockade in classical Hodgkin lymphoma. The table came from immunoSEQ multiplex PCR; TCRdb's copy has only in-frame clones and leaves some out. The sample holds about 7,600 clones, roughly 74% seen once. As to time point: cycle 4 day 1 (C4D1), after 5 to 7 weeks of nivolumab. Patients all relapsed after autologous stem cell transplantation, and there was variation in brentuximab vedotin exposure. The sample in question was peripheral blood mononuclear cells (PBMCs), obtained before the fourth cycle of nivolumab. The receptors originated from a human donor with classical Hodgkin lymphoma.

This clone was seen just once. The chain recombines TRBV4-1 with TRBJ2-7; 7 bases map to TRBD2. The CDR3 spans 13 residues. Unmatched junction bases numbered 8, after V lost 6 bases and J lost 6 bases. The germline gives CDR1 MGHRA, CDR2 YSYEKL. The CDR3 DNA is TGCGCCAGCAGTCGGGTCCCGGGGGGCGAGCAGTACTTC. Translated, it gives CASSRVPGGEQYF.

V is TRBV7-2 and J is TRBJ1-6; tentatively, D is TRBD1 (5 bases). The germline V gene encodes CDR1 SGHTA and CDR2 FQGNSA. The V end was cut by 1 base, the J end by 4 bases, with 8 bases between. CDR3 length: 15 residues. The DNA of the CDR3 is TGTGCCAGCAGCTTAGAAGGGACTTATAATTCACCCCTCCACTTT. This translates into CASSLEGTYNSPLHF.

CDR3 sequence: CASSLRQTSNTEAFF. Written as DNA, the CDR3 is TGTGCCAGCAGTTTGAGACAGACCTCGAACACTGAAGCTTTCTTT. J is TRBJ1-1 and V is TRBV28; a possible D gene is TRBD1 (5 bases). Germline V CDR1 and CDR2: MDHEN, SYDVKM. The length of the CDR3 is 15 residues. The germline V and J ends were trimmed by 3 bases and 1 base, with 12 bases remaining between them.

A few counts support this clone. CDR3 in DNA: TGTGCCAGCAGTTTATATCCGGGGGTCAACGAGCAGTACTTC. It is translated as CASSLYPGVNEQYF. The J gene is TRBJ2-7, the V gene TRBV27, with D maybe TRBD2 (6 bases). Trimming took off 1 base at V and 5 bases at J, with 12 bases between the two ends. The germline CDR1 and CDR2 sequences are MNHEY and SMNVEV (reference sequence). This CDR3 contains 14 residues.

The chain joins TRBV19 to TRBJ2-6, with a tentative D call TRBD1 (6 bases). Trimming pared 6 bases from V and 0 bases from J, leaving 6 bases between. The germline V gene encodes CDR1 LNHDA and CDR2 SQIVND (reference sequence). The CDR3 is 14 amino acids. DNA for the CDR3: TGTGCCAGTAGACAGGGCTCTGGGGCCAACGTCCTGACTTTC. Its protein is CASRQGSGANVLTF.

V and J are TRBV6-1 and TRBJ2-7, with 7 positions matching TRBD1. From germline, CDR1 is MNHNS and CDR2 SASEGT. The CDR3 spans 15 residues. J lost 0 bases, V lost 3 bases, and 5 bases had no gene match. CDR3 DNA sequence: TGTGCCAGCAGTGACCGCCGGGACAGCTCCTACGAGCAGTACTTC. It specifies CASSDRRDSSYEQYF.

This chain joins TRBV5-6 and TRBJ2-1, with D perhaps matching TRBD2 (6 bases). The CDR3 is made up of 15 amino acids. Germline values: CDR1 SGHDT, CDR2 YYEEEE. V was clipped by 0 bases and J by 6 bases, with 13 bases between them. The CDR3 loop reads CASSLVGGEVNEQFF. CDR3 sequence (DNA): TGTGCCAGCAGCTTGGTTGGAGGGGAAGTCAATGAGCAGTTCTTC. The full variable domain, in which reference TRBV5-6 and TRBJ2-1 provide the parts outside the CDR3, is DAGVTQSPTHLIKTRGQQVTLRCSPKSGHDTVSWYQQALGQGPQFIFQYYEEEERQRGNFPDRFSGHQFPNYSSELNVNALLLGDSALYLCASSLVGGEVNEQFFGPGTRLTVL.

The rearrangement links TRBV7-3 to TRBJ2-1, with TRBD2 matching over 7 bases. Germline values: CDR1 SGHTA, CDR2 FQGTGA. Germline trimming cut 2 bases from V and 5 bases from J; bases unmatched to any gene: 6. CDR3 length equals 15 residues. The CDR3 DNA follows: TGTGCCAGCAGCTTAGTTTCTAGCGGTCACAATGAGCAGTTCTTC. It is translated as CASSLVSSGHNEQFF.

V is TRBV30 and J is TRBJ2-5, with D unclear. V lost 2 bases, J lost 5 bases, and 15 bases lay in between. The CDR3 runs to 14 residues. Germline V gene lookup returns CDR1 GTSNPN and CDR2 SVGIG (reference sequence). The chain's CDR3 is CAWSLLAVRETQYF. DNA for the CDR3: TGTGCCTGGAGTCTTTTGGCGGTGCGGGAGACCCAGTACTTC. The whole variable domain, filled in from reference TRBV30 and TRBJ2-5, reads SQTIHQWPATLVQPVGSPLSLECTVEGTSNPNLYWYRQAAGRGLQLLFYSVGIGQISSEVPQNLSASRPQDRQFILSSKKLLLSDSGFYLCAWSLLAVRETQYFGPGTRLLVL.

For this clone: Other nucleotide sequences from this sample produce the same CDR3. The CDR3 DNA is TGTGCCAGCAGTGCTGACGGCTCTAGCACAGATACGCAGTATTTT. This sequence encodes CASSADGSSTDTQYF. The V call is TRBV6-5, the J call TRBJ2-3; D remains unclear. V dropped 5 bases and J dropped 0 bases, with 12 bases sitting between them. Per germline, CDR1 MNHEY and CDR2 SVGAGI. The CDR3 is 15 residues long.

This clone has just one count. V gene TRBV9 combines with J gene TRBJ1-6; 11 nucleotides match TRBD1. V trimming: 2 bases; J trimming: 7 bases; junction bases outside the gene matches: 5. Germline V gives CDR1 SGDLS, CDR2 YYNGEE. This CDR3 is built from 16 residues. As DNA, the CDR3 is TGTGCCAGCAGCGTGGAGGGGACAGGGGGGAATTCACCCCTCCACTTT. Translation gives CASSVEGTGGNSPLHF.

V gene TRBV2 combines with J gene TRBJ2-2, with no clear D. The CDR3 contains 12 residues. V was pared by 5 bases and J by 7 bases, with 8 bases between. The germline CDR1 and CDR2 sequences are SNHLY and FYNNEI. This CDR3 reads CASSKGLGELFF. The CDR3 DNA is TGTGCCAGCAGTAAGGGCCTCGGGGAGCTGTTTTTT.

This chain joins TRBV28 and TRBJ2-2; D unresolved. Germline V CDR1 and CDR2: MDHEN, SYDVKM. V was shortened by 5 bases and J by 3 bases, with 13 bases between the two germline ends. This CDR3 is 15 amino acids long. In nucleotides, the CDR3 is TGTGCCAGCAGTGCAGACACAACGTACACCGGGGAGCTGTTTTTT. Translated, it gives CASSADTTYTGELFF.

This clone has only one observation. The chain combines TRBV7-9 with TRBJ1-2; possible D gene TRBD1, 6 bases. This CDR3 has 15 residues. Germline-derived CDR1 and CDR2 are SEHNR and FQNEAQ (reference sequence). Trimming pared 4 bases from V and 5 bases from J, leaving 17 bases between. CDR3 loop: CASSSEARGQYGYTF. In DNA, the CDR3 is TGTGCCAGCAGCTCCGAGGCCCGGGGGCAATATGGCTACACCTTC. Together with reference TRBV7-9 and TRBJ1-2, the CDR3 gives the full variable domain: DTGVSQNPRHKITKRGQNVTFRCDPISEHNRLYWYRQTLGQGPEFLTYFQNEAQLEKSRLLSDRFSAERPKGSFSTLEIQRTEQGDSAMYLCASSSEARGQYGYTFGSGTRLTVV.

J is TRBJ2-3 and V is TRBV7-2; D gene ambiguous. The germline V gene encodes CDR1 SGHTA and CDR2 FQGNSA. V was pared by 2 bases and J by 6 bases, with 12 bases between. CDR3 length: 14 amino acids. This CDR3 reads CASSLNYGSDTQYF. The CDR3 DNA reads as TGTGCCAGCAGCTTAAATTATGGCAGCGATACGCAGTATTTT.

The sample holds one count of this clone. The chain recombines TRBV2 with TRBJ1-4; D perhaps matches TRBD1 (5 bases). The CDR3 loop spans 15 amino acids. The germline V and J ends were trimmed by 3 bases and 4 bases, with 12 bases remaining between them. Germline V gene lookup returns CDR1 SNHLY and CDR2 FYNNEI. CDR3 nucleotides: TGTGCCAGCAGTGACTTCGGGACTTTTAATGAAAAACTGTTTTTT. Its translation: CASSDFGTFNEKLFF. The entire variable domain, with the rest obtained from reference TRBV2 and TRBJ1-4, is as follows: EPEVTQTPSHQVTQMGQEVILRCVPISNHLYFYWYRQILGQKVEFLVSFYNNEISEKSEIFDDQFSVERPDGSNFTLKIRSTKLEDSAMYFCASSDFGTFNEKLFFGSGTQLSVL.